The 32 T cell receptor beta chains given below trace back to one sample, sequenced in a study of CD8+ T cells in alopecia areata. Sequencing used cDNA as its template, made by extracting RNA and reverse transcribing it. Produced via immunoSEQ multiplex PCR; TCRdb's table is partial and in-frame only. The table lists approximately 180,000 clones, around 60% of them singletons. Material: CD4+ T cells sorted from blood, obtained at week 0. The receptors here all came from a human donor with alopecia areata.

This chain uses TRBV5-1 with TRBJ2-5; TRBD1 is a possible D gene (5 bases). CDR3 length: 12 residues. Trimming took off 5 bases at V and 5 bases at J, with 10 bases between the two ends. From germline, CDR1 is SGHRS and CDR2 YFSETQ. The CDR3 sequence is CASRLRQETQYF. CDR3 DNA: TGCGCCAGCAGGTTAAGACAGGAGACCCAGTACTTC.

The rearrangement links TRBV30 to TRBJ2-1; D is uncertain. CDR1 is GTSNPN and CDR2 is SVGIG in the germline V gene (reference sequence). The CDR3 contains 12 residues. The V end lost 2 bases, the J end lost 6 bases, and 8 bases lay between the germline ends. CDR3 sequence reads: CAWSWAANEQFF. As DNA, the CDR3 is TGTGCCTGGAGTTGGGCCGCCAATGAGCAGTTCTTC.

This chain joins TRBV10-3 and TRBJ2-5; D may be TRBD1 or TRBD2 (5 bases each). Germline V gene sequence: CDR1 ENHRY, CDR2 SYGVKD. V was pared by 5 bases and J by 5 bases, with 12 bases between. The CDR3 covers 13 residues. CDR3 nucleotide sequence: TGTGCCATCAGTCCCATGGGGGACGAGACCCAGTACTTC. This translates into CAISPMGDETQYF.

This clone was counted only a few times. V is TRBV2 and J is TRBJ1-2, with TRBD1 as a possible D gene (5 bases). The V and J ends lost 8 bases and 5 bases respectively, with 9 bases between them. Germline V gene sequence: CDR1 SNHLY, CDR2 FYNNEI. The CDR3 sequence is 11 residues long. CDR3 in amino acids: CASGEGYGYTF. Here the CDR3 DNA reads TGTGCCAGCGGAGAGGGGTATGGCTACACCTTC. Based on the CDR3 plus reference TRBV2 and TRBJ1-2, the full variable domain is EPEVTQTPSHQVTQMGQEVILRCVPISNHLYFYWYRQILGQKVEFLVSFYNNEISEKSEIFDDQFSVERPDGSNFTLKIRSTKLEDSAMYFCASGEGYGYTFGSGTRLTVV.

The chain links TRBV5-6 to TRBJ2-3; weak D call: TRBD1 (6 bases). V lost 2 bases to trimming and J lost 1 base, with 11 bases between them. The CDR3 runs 15 residues. The germline CDR1 and CDR2 sequences are SGHDT and YYEEEE. CDR3 sequence reads: CASSLTGLGTDTQYF. The CDR3 coding sequence is TGTGCCAGCAGCTTAACAGGGCTTGGCACAGATACGCAGTATTTT. Complete variable domain (other parts from reference TRBV5-6 and TRBJ2-3): DAGVTQSPTHLIKTRGQQVTLRCSPKSGHDTVSWYQQALGQGPQFIFQYYEEEERQRGNFPDRFSGHQFPNYSSELNVNALLLGDSALYLCASSLTGLGTDTQYFGPGTRLTVL.

The chain is built from TRBV29-1 and TRBJ1-1; 7 bases agree with TRBD1. This CDR3 region has 15 residues. Trimming at V came to 1 base and at J to 2 bases, leaving 7 bases not matched to a gene. Germline V gene sequence: CDR1 SQVTM, CDR2 ANQGSEA. CDR3 coding DNA: TGCAGCGTTGAAGTACCAGGGGGGTTAAACACTGAAGCTTTCTTT. Translation gives CSVEVPGGLNTEAFF.

CDR3 in DNA: TGTGCCAGCAGTCGATCGGACAGGGGCCTCGAGCAGTACTTC. Translation gives CASSRSDRGLEQYF. The rearrangement uses TRBV27 and TRBJ2-7; 9 nucleotides align to TRBD1. Germline loops: CDR1 MNHEY, CDR2 SMNVEV (reference sequence). The CDR3 sequence is 14 residues long. J lost 6 bases, V lost 5 bases, and 8 bases had no gene match.

The gene calls are TRBV2 and TRBJ1-1; possibly TRBD1 for D (5 bases). Germline loops: CDR1 SNHLY, CDR2 FYNNEI. V shed 4 bases and J shed 5 bases, with 11 bases lying between them. CDR3 length: 13 residues. CDR3 protein: CASSGTWRTEAFF. The CDR3 DNA sequence: TGTGCCAGCAGTGGGACATGGAGAACTGAAGCTTTCTTT.

The rearrangement joins TRBV5-1 to TRBJ2-2; 9 bases align to TRBD1. The CDR3 sequence is 16 residues long. The germline V gene has CDR1 SGHRS and CDR2 YFSETQ. Trimming cost V 4 bases and J 4 bases; bases outside gene matches: 8. CDR3 sequence reads: CASSTRQGGGTGELFF. CDR3 coding DNA: TGCGCCAGCAGCACCAGACAGGGGGGCGGCACCGGGGAGCTGTTTTTT.

J is TRBJ2-7 and V is TRBV5-6, with no clear D. The CDR3 covers 12 residues. Germline V gene sequence: CDR1 SGHDT, CDR2 YYEEEE. V shed 2 bases and J shed 5 bases, with 8 bases lying between them. The DNA of the CDR3 is TGTGCCAGCAGCTTCGCCCTCCACGAGCAGTACTTC. Encoded protein: CASSFALHEQYF.

The chain uses TRBV5-1 and TRBJ2-7; D is possibly TRBD1 (6 bases). This CDR3 is built from 13 residues. V shed 7 bases and J shed 0 bases, with 11 bases lying between them. Germline V gene data show CDR1 as SGHRS and CDR2 as YFSETQ. The CDR3 nucleotides are TGCGCCAGCGGAGACAGGAGCTCCTACGAGCAGTACTTC. Translation gives CASGDRSSYEQYF.

This clone appeared once. Within the sample, other DNA sequences also encode this same CDR3. The chain uses TRBV29-1 and TRBJ2-5; D ambiguous. Germline assignment: CDR1 SQVTM and CDR2 ANQGSEA. The V end lost 4 bases, the J end lost 5 bases, and 8 bases lay between the germline ends. There are 11 residues in the CDR3. CDR3 coding DNA: TGCAGCGTTGGGCCGGCGGAGACCCAGTACTTC. This gives the protein CSVGPAETQYF.

This rearrangement joins TRBV4-1 to TRBJ1-2; D possibly corresponds to TRBD1 (5 bases). Trimming shortened V by 0 bases and J by 2 bases, and 13 bases separated the two germline ends. The CDR3 has 16 residues. Per germline, CDR1 MGHRA and CDR2 YSYEKL. CDR3 nucleotides: TGCGCCAGCAGCCAAGATCTCGCGTCAGGGAACTATGGCTACACCTTC. Amino acid sequence: CASSQDLASGNYGYTF.

The chain carries TRBV27 and TRBJ2-3, with 7 bases lining up with TRBD2. V gave up 3 bases and J gave up 0 bases; unmatched junction bases: 3. The germline CDR1 and CDR2 sequences are MNHEY and SMNVEV (reference sequence). This CDR3 comprises 15 residues. CDR3 nucleotides: TGTGCCAGCAGTTTGAGCGGGGTGAGCACAGATACGCAGTATTTT. Protein product: CASSLSGVSTDTQYF.

This chain connects TRBV10-3 to TRBJ2-3; D ambiguous. V shed 6 bases and J shed 0 bases, with 7 bases lying between them. This CDR3 has 13 residues. The germline CDR1 and CDR2 sequences are ENHRY and SYGVKD. CDR3 sequence: CAIRDRSTDTQYF. DNA of the CDR3: TGTGCCATCAGGGACCGAAGCACAGATACGCAGTATTTT.

V is TRBV18 and J is TRBJ2-3; D is uncertain. CDR1 is KGHSH, CDR2 LQKENI, per germline. This CDR3 is 12 amino acids long. V was cut by 3 bases and J by 8 bases, with 9 bases left in between. The chain's CDR3 is CASSPADGTQYF. The CDR3 DNA follows: TGTGCCAGCTCACCGGCGGATGGTACGCAGTATTTT.

CDR3 DNA sequence: TGTGCCAGCAATGGACTCACCTCGAGGCATGAGCAGTTCTTC. Translated: CASNGLTSRHEQFF. The rearrangement joins TRBV6-6 to TRBJ2-1, with D perhaps TRBD2 (5 bases). This CDR3 contains 14 residues. Germline lookup yields CDR1 MNHNY and CDR2 SVGAGI (reference sequence). Trimming shortened V by 7 bases and J by 8 bases, and 18 bases separated the two germline ends.

This clone was counted only a few times. V and J are TRBV19 and TRBJ1-1; D might be TRBD1 (5 bases). The CDR3 runs 15 residues. Trimming cost V 3 bases and J 1 base, with 12 bases left between them. Germline V gene lookup returns CDR1 LNHDA and CDR2 SQIVND (reference sequence). The CDR3 spells CASSMWGRENTEAFF. CDR3 nucleotide sequence: TGTGCCAGTAGTATGTGGGGACGAGAGAACACTGAAGCTTTCTTT. The full variable domain, in which reference TRBV19 and TRBJ1-1 provide the parts outside the CDR3, is DGGITQSPKYLFRKEGQNVTLSCEQNLNHDAMYWYRQDPGQGLRLIYYSQIVNDFQKGDIAEGYSVSREKKESFPLTVTSAQKNPTAFYLCASSMWGRENTEAFFGQGTRLTVV.

V usage is TRBV29-1 and J usage is TRBJ2-1; 10 positions match TRBD1. This CDR3 is built from 11 residues. The germline V gene has CDR1 SQVTM and CDR2 ANQGSEA. Losses at the gene ends were 6 bases for V and 14 bases for J; bases not matched to a gene: 7. The CDR3 region has the DNA TGCAGCGTGGGCGGGACAGGGGAAGAGTTCTTC. This translates into CSVGGTGEEFF.

The chain has TRBV6-5 and TRBJ2-3; tentatively, D is TRBD2 (5 bases). Germline V lookup: CDR1 MNHEY, CDR2 SVGAGI. Trimming removed 6 bases from V and 6 bases from J, with 16 bases in between. The CDR3 is 14 amino acids. The CDR3 coding sequence is TGTGCCAGCAGACCGCCACGGCGAGGGGATACGCAGTATTTT. Its protein is CASRPPRRGDTQYF.

The chain has TRBV30 and TRBJ2-7, with D possibly TRBD1 on 6 matching bases. The CDR3 loop spans 13 amino acids. CDR1 is GTSNPN and CDR2 is SVGIG in the germline V gene (reference sequence). V lost 4 bases and J lost 9, with 19 bases in between. The CDR3 protein is CAWMGRGKVTQYF. The CDR3 DNA follows: TGTGCCTGGATGGGCAGGGGAAAAGTGACGCAGTACTTC. Drawing the rest from reference TRBV30 and TRBJ2-7, the complete variable domain is SQTIHQWPATLVQPVGSPLSLECTVEGTSNPNLYWYRQAAGRGLQLLFYSVGIGQISSEVPQNLSASRPQDRQFILSSKKLLLSDSGFYLCAWMGRGKVTQYFGPGTRLTVT.

This chain links TRBV30 with TRBJ2-5; D tentatively fits TRBD1 or TRBD2 (5 bases each). The germline V and J ends were trimmed by 3 bases and 3 bases, with 11 bases remaining between them. Germline values: CDR1 GTSNPN, CDR2 SVGIG (reference sequence). The length of the CDR3 is 13 residues. CDR3 in DNA: TGTGCCTGGAGGGGACGTTCGAAAGAGACCCAGTACTTC. Its protein is CAWRGRSKETQYF.

As to this clone: The identical CDR3 is also encoded by other nucleotide sequences in the sample. The rearrangement joins TRBV7-9 to TRBJ2-5; D gene ambiguous. This CDR3 contains 11 residues. Trimming stripped 5 bases from V and 1 base from J, with 2 bases between. Germline V gene data show CDR1 as SEHNR and CDR2 as FQNEAQ (reference sequence). CDR3 in amino acids: CASSPQETQYF. CDR3 in DNA: TGTGCCAGCAGCCCCCAAGAGACCCAGTACTTC.

On this clone: With a far larger clone one base away, a read error is the likely cause. The rearrangement joins TRBV25-1 to TRBJ2-7; D is uncertain. The germline gives CDR1 MGHDK, CDR2 SYGVNS. Trimming cost V 4 bases and J 0 bases, with 4 bases left between them. The CDR3 runs 12 residues. This CDR3 is CASSGDSYEQYF. CDR3 bases: TGTGCCAGCAGTGGGGACTCCTACGAGCAGTACTTC.

This chain connects TRBV25-1 to TRBJ1-2; 9 bases align to TRBD1. The trim removed 4 bases at V and 5 bases at J, leaving 11 bases unmatched. Germline CDR1 MGHDK, CDR2 SYGVNS. This CDR3 region has 16 residues. The CDR3 loop reads CASSARDRVEVYGYTF. The CDR3 coding sequence is TGTGCCAGCAGTGCCCGGGACAGGGTGGAAGTTTATGGCTACACCTTC.

This chain connects TRBV9 to TRBJ2-3; D not resolved. V was trimmed by 0 bases and J by 2 bases, leaving 1 base between them. Germline V gene lookup returns CDR1 SGDLS and CDR2 YYNGEE. The CDR3 spans 12 residues. This chain's CDR3 is CASSVATDTQYF. CDR3 coding DNA: TGTGCCAGCAGCGTAGCCACAGATACGCAGTATTTT. Full variable domain (outside the CDR3, taken from reference TRBV9 and TRBJ2-3): DSGVTQTPKHLITATGQRVTLRCSPRSGDLSVYWYQQSLDQGLQFLIQYYNGEERAKGNILERFSAQQFPDLHSELNLSSLELGDSALYFCASSVATDTQYFGPGTRLTVL.

The chain uses TRBV2 and TRBJ1-2; the D is unclear. Trimming took off 3 bases at V and 2 bases at J, with 13 bases between the two ends. Per the germline V gene, CDR1 is SNHLY and CDR2 is FYNNEI. This CDR3 contains 15 residues. CDR3 nucleotides: TGTGCCAGCAGTGACGTACCTAGGAAGAACTATGGCTACACCTTC. This translates into CASSDVPRKNYGYTF.

The CDR3 loop reads CAWSLRGNSPLHF. The CDR3 coding sequence is TGTGCCTGGAGTCTTAGGGGTAATTCACCCCTCCACTTT. The chain recombines TRBV30 with TRBJ1-6, with D possibly TRBD1 on 5 matching bases. V gave up 2 bases and J gave up 6 bases, with 8 bases separating them. Germline V gene lookup returns CDR1 GTSNPN and CDR2 SVGIG (reference sequence). The CDR3 runs 13 residues.

The chain is built from TRBV29-1 and TRBJ2-1; 8 bases map to TRBD1. CDR3 size: 14 residues. Losses at the gene ends were 5 bases for V and 6 bases for J; bases not matched to a gene: 9. Germline V CDR1 and CDR2: SQVTM, ANQGSEA. CDR3 region: CSVLVRGLFNEQFF. CDR3 DNA: TGCAGCGTTCTGGTCAGGGGGCTTTTCAATGAGCAGTTCTTC.

The J gene is TRBJ2-3, the V gene TRBV25-1; 7 positions agree with TRBD1. From germline, CDR1 is MGHDK and CDR2 SYGVNS. The ends lost 2 bases at V and 5 bases at J; junction bases unmatched: 4. This CDR3 is built from 14 residues. For the CDR3, the DNA is TGTGCCAGCAGTGAAGTTACAGGGGTAGATACGCAGTATTTT. This gives the protein CASSEVTGVDTQYF.

The chain recombines TRBV5-6 with TRBJ1-2; TRBD1 agrees at 8 bases. CDR1 and CDR2 (germline): SGHDT, YYEEEE. CDR3 size: 15 residues. The V segment lost 3 bases and the J segment 1 base; nucleotides outside the gene matches: 5. CDR3 nucleotides: TGTGCCAGCAGCTATTCGACAGGGGATAACTATGGCTACACCTTC. Translated, it gives CASSYSTGDNYGYTF. Based on the CDR3 plus reference TRBV5-6 and TRBJ1-2, the full variable domain is DAGVTQSPTHLIKTRGQQVTLRCSPKSGHDTVSWYQQALGQGPQFIFQYYEEEERQRGNFPDRFSGHQFPNYSSELNVNALLLGDSALYLCASSYSTGDNYGYTFGSGTRLTVV.

This clone was picked up a small number of times. The chain combines TRBV14 with TRBJ1-2, with 9 bases identical to TRBD1. CDR1 and CDR2 (germline): SGHDN, FVKESK. With V trimmed by 3 bases and J by 7 bases, 3 bases remained unmatched. The CDR3 has 13 residues. The CDR3 nucleotides are TGTGCCAGCAGCCAGGGACAGGGACGTGGCTACACCTTC. Translated: CASSQGQGRGYTF. The entire variable domain, with the rest obtained from reference TRBV14 and TRBJ1-2, is as follows: EAGVTQFPSHSVIEKGQTVTLRCDPISGHDNLYWYRRVMGKEIKFLLHFVKESKQDESGMPNNRFLAERTGGTYSTLKVQPAELEDSGVYFCASSQGQGRGYTFGSGTRLTVV.